The 20 T cell receptor beta chains reported below all come from one sample, sequenced in a study of cytomegalovirus exposure and HLA in healthy donors. Primers included in the PCR were 60 Vbeta and 13 Jbeta primers. Using immunoSEQ multiplex PCR, the repertoire was profiled, and TCRdb retains in-frame clones only, with some absent. Seen here are around 250,000 clones, about 81% observed once, and the top ten hold roughly 7.4%. The specimen was PBMCs. Receptors were obtained from a woman in her sixties or seventies in good health and CMV-seropositive.

The chain recombines TRBV2 with TRBJ1-1, with 10 nucleotides matching TRBD1. Germline V gene data show CDR1 as SNHLY and CDR2 as FYNNEI. This CDR3 is 13 amino acids long. The ends lost 6 bases at V and 10 bases at J; junction bases unmatched: 8. CDR3 sequence: CASRDRGNVRAFF. In DNA, the CDR3 is TGTGCCAGCAGGGACAGGGGGAATGTTAGAGCTTTCTTT.

This clone was recorded a few times. This chain connects TRBV12-5 to TRBJ1-1; no clear D gene. V was trimmed by 2 bases and J by 5 bases, leaving 12 bases between them. This CDR3 region has 14 residues. Germline V lookup: CDR1 LGHNT, CDR2 FRNRAP. The CDR3 coding sequence is TGTGCTAGTGGTTTGATCAAGGGAGGGACTGAAGCTTTCTTT. It specifies CASGLIKGGTEAFF.

This chain uses TRBV4-1 with TRBJ2-1; TRBD2 agrees at 8 bases. Germline V gene data show CDR1 as MGHRA and CDR2 as YSYEKL. The ends lost 0 bases at V and 1 base at J; junction bases unmatched: 11. The CDR3 spans 19 residues. The DNA for the CDR3 is TGCGCCAGCAGCCAAGATCCGGGGGGGAGCCTAAGTTCCTACAATGAGCAGTTCTTC. This encodes CASSQDPGGSLSSYNEQFF.

This clone has a single count. This chain connects TRBV6-1 to TRBJ2-1, with 8 bases lining up with TRBD2. The CDR3 is 15 amino acids. The V gene end was trimmed by 8 bases and the J gene end by 8 bases; junction bases not matched to a gene: 14. CDR1 and CDR2 (germline): MNHNS, SASEGT. The CDR3 loop is CASRSGTTFSDEQFF. CDR3 nucleotide sequence: TGTGCCAGCCGTAGCGGGACCACCTTTAGTGATGAGCAGTTCTTC.

This chain joins TRBV7-7 and TRBJ2-1; D may be TRBD1 (6 bases). V lost 2 bases to trimming and J lost 2 bases, with 10 bases between them. The CDR3 sequence is 15 residues long. Germline values: CDR1 SSHAT, CDR2 FNYEAQ (reference sequence). The CDR3 DNA reads as TGTGCCAGCAGCTTATTAACAGGGCCCTACAATGAGCAGTTCTTC. This translates into CASSLLTGPYNEQFF.

V and J are TRBV7-8 and TRBJ2-7; TRBD2 matches at 8 bases. V dropped 5 bases and J dropped 6; count of bases not matched to a gene: 9. The CDR3 length is 14 residues. Germline V gene sequence: CDR1 SGHVS, CDR2 FQNEAQ. The CDR3 reads CASSSGTRISEQYF. The CDR3 DNA reads TGTGCCAGCAGCAGCGGGACTAGGATATCCGAGCAGTACTTC.

The chain joins TRBV7-3 to TRBJ1-1; TRBD1 is a possible D gene (5 bases). The CDR3 consists of 13 residues. Trimming stripped 5 bases from V and 5 bases from J, with 12 bases between. Germline V gene sequence: CDR1 SGHTA, CDR2 FQGTGA. The CDR3 sequence: CASSPLGGTEAFF. The CDR3, as DNA: TGTGCCAGCAGCCCCCTGGGGGGAACTGAAGCTTTCTTT.

V usage is TRBV27 and J usage is TRBJ2-1, with a tentative D call TRBD2 (6 bases). The V gene lost 7 bases and the J gene lost 4 bases, with 17 bases spanning the gap. Germline V CDR1 and CDR2: MNHEY, SMNVEV (reference sequence). The CDR3 length is 15 residues. The CDR3 DNA follows: TGTGCCAGCACCCGGGGCGGGACCCTATACAATGAGCAGTTCTTC. Protein: CASTRGGTLYNEQFF.

This clone was counted a few times. The rearrangement joins TRBV29-1 to TRBJ2-7; D ambiguous. CDR1 and CDR2 from the germline V gene are SQVTM and ANQGSEA. V dropped 2 bases and J dropped 5 bases, with 13 bases sitting between them. This CDR3 contains 13 residues. The CDR3 spells CSVETPNANEQYF. CDR3 bases: TGCAGCGTTGAAACCCCGAACGCGAACGAGCAGTACTTC.

V usage is TRBV20-1 and J usage is TRBJ1-4, with unresolved D. V shed 1 base and J shed 6 bases, with 3 bases lying between them. Germline CDR1 DFQATT, CDR2 SNEGSKA (reference sequence). The CDR3 loop spans 11 amino acids. The CDR3 sequence: CSARADEKLFF. The CDR3, as DNA: TGCAGTGCTAGAGCCGATGAAAAACTGTTTTTT.

The chain is built from TRBV5-4 and TRBJ2-1, with 14 bases that match TRBD2. The junction had 8 bases not matched to a gene; V was cut back by 3 bases and J by 15 bases. Germline V CDR1 and CDR2: SGHNT, YYREEE (reference sequence). This CDR3 region has 14 residues. The CDR3 sequence is CASSSGTSGRVVFF. CDR3 bases: TGTGCCAGCAGCTCCGGGACTAGCGGGAGAGTTGTGTTCTTC.

The chain is built from TRBV6-4 and TRBJ2-1; 9 bases match TRBD1. CDR3 length: 14 residues. Germline V gene sequence: CDR1 MRHNA, CDR2 SNTAGT. After removal of 6 bases from V and 9 bases from J, the junction contained 9 bases not matched to a gene. The DNA of the CDR3 is TGTGCCAGCAGCCTAAGGACAGGGGAGGGTGAGCAGTTCTTC. Residues: CASSLRTGEGEQFF.

A single count supports this clone. The chain employs TRBV30 and TRBJ1-5, with D possibly matching TRBD1 (5 bases). CDR1 GTSNPN and CDR2 SVGIG come from the germline V gene (reference sequence). This CDR3 is built from 14 residues. The ends were cut back, 0 bases at V and 9 bases at J, with 15 bases in the middle. The CDR3 protein is CAWSVQLVGGPQHF. The CDR3 DNA reads as TGTGCCTGGAGTGTACAGCTAGTGGGGGGGCCCCAGCATTTT.

The chain uses TRBV10-2 and TRBJ1-5, with 8 nucleotides matching TRBD1. Germline V gene sequence: CDR1 WSHSY, CDR2 SAAADI. J gave up 7 bases and V 5 bases, and 4 bases lay outside the gene matches. This CDR3 is 13 amino acids long. CDR3 nucleotides: TGCGCCAGCAGTCCGGGACAGGCCCAGCCCCAGCATTTT. Amino acids: CASSPGQAQPQHF.

The V call is TRBV2, the J call TRBJ1-4, with TRBD1 matching 7 bases. V dropped 2 bases and J dropped 1; count of bases not matched to a gene: 1. The germline V gene has CDR1 SNHLY and CDR2 FYNNEI. This CDR3 contains 15 residues. CDR3 sequence (DNA): TGTGCCAGCAGTGAAAGGGACAGAACTAATGAAAAACTGTTTTTT. This codes for CASSERDRTNEKLFF.

The chain is built from TRBV18 and TRBJ2-3; D perhaps matches TRBD1 (5 bases). Trimming took 5 bases from V and 4 from J, leaving 13 bases between them. CDR3 length equals 14 residues. In germline, CDR1 is KGHSH, CDR2 LQKENI. CDR3 in DNA: TGTGCCAGCTCATCCCAGGGTGGCGCAGATACGCAGTATTTT. Amino acid sequence: CASSSQGGADTQYF.

The J gene is TRBJ1-1, the V gene TRBV13; TRBD1 might be the D (5 bases). This CDR3 contains 14 residues. Germline V gene sequence: CDR1 PRHDT, CDR2 FYEKMQ (reference sequence). V was trimmed by 4 bases and J by 1 base, leaving 10 bases between them. Here the CDR3 reads CASSSHGQNTEAFF. CDR3 bases: TGTGCCAGCAGCTCCCATGGACAGAACACTGAAGCTTTCTTT. Complete variable domain (other parts from reference TRBV13 and TRBJ1-1): AAGVIQSPRHLIKEKRETATLKCYPIPRHDTVYWYQQGPGQDPQFLISFYEKMQSDKGSIPDRFSAQQFSDYHSELNMSSLELGDSALYFCASSSHGQNTEAFFGQGTRLTVV.

This rearrangement joins TRBV7-9 to TRBJ1-1, with 9 bases lining up with TRBD1. The V segment lost 4 bases and the J segment 5 bases; nucleotides outside the gene matches: 8. CDR1 and CDR2 (germline): SEHNR, FQNEAQ (reference sequence). This CDR3 contains 15 residues. CDR3: CASSSMRTGDTEAFF. The CDR3 nucleotides read TGTGCCAGCAGCTCGATGAGGACAGGGGATACTGAAGCTTTCTTT.

The J gene is TRBJ2-1, the V gene TRBV4-1; tentatively, D is TRBD2 (6 bases). The germline V and J ends were trimmed by 5 bases and 5 bases, with 19 bases remaining between them. From germline, CDR1 is MGHRA and CDR2 YSYEKL. The CDR3 runs to 16 residues. This CDR3 is CASSLRTGTHNNEQFF. The DNA of the CDR3 is TGCGCCAGCAGCTTGAGGACCGGGACTCACAACAATGAGCAGTTCTTC.

V and J are TRBV18 and TRBJ1-2; TRBD1 aligns across 9 bases. Germline CDR1 KGHSH, CDR2 LQKENI. This CDR3 comprises 12 residues. J was trimmed by 7 bases and V by 5 bases; bases with no gene match: 2. CDR3 loop: CASSSGQGGYTF. For the CDR3, the DNA is TGTGCCAGCTCATCGGGACAGGGTGGCTACACCTTC.